This T cell receptor delta chain was profiled in a study of gamma-delta chains in newborns, infants, children. For the study at large: Polyclonal expansion of innate γδ T cells after birth follows microbial exposure.

V was clipped by 5 bases and J by 0 bases; unmatched bases: 7. This CDR3 is built from 19 residues. Germline V CDR1 and CDR2: GEAIGNYY, EKD. A word on this clone: A much larger clone lies one base from this, so it may be a read error.

TCRdb called clones anew from the reads with CATT. This sample carries some 4,100 delta-chain clones, 0.55% to 0.65% of them seen once, and the ten largest clones take more than 15%. V and J are TRDV2 and TRDJ3, with 12 bases fitting TRDD3. Sequenced sample: blood. The clonotype comes from a child who was a newborn, infant or young child, either healthy, febrile or measles-vaccinated (not recorded which). The CDR3 DNA follows: TGTGCCTGTGGACCACTGGGGGATACTATCTCCTGGGACACCCGACAGATGTTTTTC. Its protein product is CACGPLGDTISWDTRQMFF.